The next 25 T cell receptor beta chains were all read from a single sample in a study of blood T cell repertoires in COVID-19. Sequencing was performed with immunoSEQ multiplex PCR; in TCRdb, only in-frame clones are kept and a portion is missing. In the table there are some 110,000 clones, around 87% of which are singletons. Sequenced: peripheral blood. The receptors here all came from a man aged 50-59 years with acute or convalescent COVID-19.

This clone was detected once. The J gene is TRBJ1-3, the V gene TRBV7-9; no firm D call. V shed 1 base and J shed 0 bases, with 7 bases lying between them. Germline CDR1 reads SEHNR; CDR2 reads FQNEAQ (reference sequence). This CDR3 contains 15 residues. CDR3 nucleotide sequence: TGTGCCAGCAGCTTAGATAGCACCTCTGGAAACACCATATATTTT. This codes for CASSLDSTSGNTIYF.

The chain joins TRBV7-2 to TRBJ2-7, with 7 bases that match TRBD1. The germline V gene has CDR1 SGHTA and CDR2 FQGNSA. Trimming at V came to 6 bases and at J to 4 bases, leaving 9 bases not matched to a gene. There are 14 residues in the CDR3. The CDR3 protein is CASRGTEERYEQYF. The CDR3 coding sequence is TGTGCCAGCAGGGGGACAGAGGAGCGGTACGAGCAGTACTTC.

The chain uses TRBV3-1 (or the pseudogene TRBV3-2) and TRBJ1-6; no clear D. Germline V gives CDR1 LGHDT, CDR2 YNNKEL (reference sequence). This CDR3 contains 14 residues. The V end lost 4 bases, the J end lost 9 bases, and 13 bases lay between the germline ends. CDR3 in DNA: TGTGCCAGCAGCCGCCTCGAGGGAAGTTCACCCCTCCACTTT. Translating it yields CASSRLEGSSPLHF.

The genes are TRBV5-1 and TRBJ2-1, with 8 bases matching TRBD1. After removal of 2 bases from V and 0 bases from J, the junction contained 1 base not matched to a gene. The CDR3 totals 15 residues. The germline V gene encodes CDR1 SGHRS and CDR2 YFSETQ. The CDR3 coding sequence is TGCGCCAGCAGCTTCGGACAGGGCTCCTACAATGAGCAGTTCTTC. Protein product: CASSFGQGSYNEQFF.

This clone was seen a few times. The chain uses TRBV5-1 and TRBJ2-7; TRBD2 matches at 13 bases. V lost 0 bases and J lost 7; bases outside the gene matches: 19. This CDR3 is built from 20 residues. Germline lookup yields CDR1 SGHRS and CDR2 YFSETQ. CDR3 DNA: TGCGCCAGCAGCTTGGGGGCAGGCAGCTGGACTAGCGGGAGTACGGGAGAGCAGTACTTC. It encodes CASSLGAGSWTSGSTGEQYF.

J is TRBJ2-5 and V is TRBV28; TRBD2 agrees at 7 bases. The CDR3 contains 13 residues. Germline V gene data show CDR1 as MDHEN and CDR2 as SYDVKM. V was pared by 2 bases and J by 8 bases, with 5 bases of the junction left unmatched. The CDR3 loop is CASSLGGGSTQYF. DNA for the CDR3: TGTGCCAGCAGTTTAGGGGGGGGGTCTACCCAGTACTTC.

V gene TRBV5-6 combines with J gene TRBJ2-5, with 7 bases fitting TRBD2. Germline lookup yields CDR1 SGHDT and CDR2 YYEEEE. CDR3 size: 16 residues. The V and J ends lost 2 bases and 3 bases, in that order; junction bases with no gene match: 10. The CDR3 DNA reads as TGTGCCAGCAGCTTACCCTCCACGGCGGGAGAAGAGACCCAGTACTTC. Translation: CASSLPSTAGEETQYF.

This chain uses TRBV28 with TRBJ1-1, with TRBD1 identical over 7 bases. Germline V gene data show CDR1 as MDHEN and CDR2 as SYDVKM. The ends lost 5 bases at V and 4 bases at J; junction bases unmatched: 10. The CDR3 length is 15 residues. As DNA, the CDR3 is TGTGCCAGCAGTCTCAACAGGGGATGGGGCACTGAAGCTTTCTTT. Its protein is CASSLNRGWGTEAFF.

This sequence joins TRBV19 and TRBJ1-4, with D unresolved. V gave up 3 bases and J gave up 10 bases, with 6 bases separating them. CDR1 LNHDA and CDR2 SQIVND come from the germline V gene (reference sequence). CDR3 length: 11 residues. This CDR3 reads CASSMERKLFF. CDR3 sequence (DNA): TGTGCCAGTAGTATGGAGAGAAAACTGTTTTTT.

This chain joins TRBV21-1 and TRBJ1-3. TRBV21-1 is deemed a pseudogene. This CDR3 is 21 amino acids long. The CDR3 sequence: CASSKRYKAAGVSHSGNTIYF. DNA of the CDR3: TGTGCCAGCAGCAAAAGGTACAAGGCAGCCGGGGTCAGCCACTCTGGAAACACCATATATTTT.

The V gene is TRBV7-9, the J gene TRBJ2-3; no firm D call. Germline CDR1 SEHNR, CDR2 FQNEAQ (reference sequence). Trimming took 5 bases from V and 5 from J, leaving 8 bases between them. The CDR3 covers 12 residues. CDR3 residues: CASSTLGDTQYF. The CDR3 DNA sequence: TGTGCCAGCAGCACTCTAGGAGATACGCAGTATTTT. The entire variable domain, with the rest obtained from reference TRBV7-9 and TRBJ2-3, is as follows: DTGVSQNPRHKITKRGQNVTFRCDPISEHNRLYWYRQTLGQGPEFLTYFQNEAQLEKSRLLSDRFSAERPKGSFSTLEIQRTEQGDSAMYLCASSTLGDTQYFGPGTRLTVL.

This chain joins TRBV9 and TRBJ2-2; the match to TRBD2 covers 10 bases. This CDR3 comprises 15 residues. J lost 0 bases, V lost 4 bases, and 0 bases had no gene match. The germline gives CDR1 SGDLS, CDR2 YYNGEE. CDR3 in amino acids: CASSTSGANTGELFF. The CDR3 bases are TGTGCCAGCAGCACTAGCGGGGCGAACACCGGGGAGCTGTTTTTT.

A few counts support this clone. The CDR3 reads CASSKVRRGNTIYF. The CDR3, as DNA: TGTGCCAGCAGCAAAGTGAGGCGTGGAAACACCATATATTTT. This rearrangement joins TRBV21-1 to TRBJ1-3. TRBV21-1 is a known pseudogene. This CDR3 contains 14 residues.

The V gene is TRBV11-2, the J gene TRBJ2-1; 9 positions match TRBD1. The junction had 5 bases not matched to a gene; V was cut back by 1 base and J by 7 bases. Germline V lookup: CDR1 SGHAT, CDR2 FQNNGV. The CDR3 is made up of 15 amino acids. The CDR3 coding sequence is TGTGCCAGCAGCTTAGGACAGGGGGATAGGAATGAGCAGTTCTTC. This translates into CASSLGQGDRNEQFF.

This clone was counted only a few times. DNA for the CDR3: TGTGCCAGCAGCCAAGAACTAGCGGGAATATCACAGAGGCGCACCGGGGAGCTGTTTTTT. It specifies CASSQELAGISQRRTGELFF. V is TRBV4-2 and J is TRBJ2-2; 10 bases match TRBD2. J gave up 4 bases and V 0 bases, and 14 bases lay outside the gene matches. The CDR3 length is 20 residues. CDR1 is LGHNA and CDR2 is YNFKEQ in the germline V gene.

The CDR3 spells CASSLGDSSSDTQYF. DNA for the CDR3: TGCGCCAGCAGCTTGGGGGACAGCTCATCCGATACGCAGTATTTT. The genes are TRBV5-1 and TRBJ2-3; 7 nucleotides align to TRBD1. CDR3 length: 15 residues. Looked up from germline, CDR1 is SGHRS and CDR2 is YFSETQ. Losses at the gene ends were 0 bases for V and 6 bases for J; bases not matched to a gene: 7.

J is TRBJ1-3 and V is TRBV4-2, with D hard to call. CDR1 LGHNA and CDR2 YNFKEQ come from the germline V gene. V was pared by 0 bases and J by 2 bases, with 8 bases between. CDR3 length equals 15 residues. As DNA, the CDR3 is TGTGCCAGCAGCCAAGATAGTGAAGCTGGAAACACCATATATTTT. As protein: CASSQDSEAGNTIYF.

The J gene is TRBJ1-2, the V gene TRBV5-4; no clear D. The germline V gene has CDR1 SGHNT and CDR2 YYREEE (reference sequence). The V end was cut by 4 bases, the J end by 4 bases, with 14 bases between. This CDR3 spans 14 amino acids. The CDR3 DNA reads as TGTGCCAGCAGCCCCGGTGGGAGGGTCTATGGCTACACCTTC. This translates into CASSPGGRVYGYTF.

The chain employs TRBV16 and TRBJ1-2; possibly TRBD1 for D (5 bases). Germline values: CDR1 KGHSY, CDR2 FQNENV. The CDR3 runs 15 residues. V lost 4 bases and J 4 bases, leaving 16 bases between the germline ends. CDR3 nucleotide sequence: TGTGCCAGCAGCCTACGTGGGCAGGGCTCCTATGGCTACACCTTC. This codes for CASSLRGQGSYGYTF.

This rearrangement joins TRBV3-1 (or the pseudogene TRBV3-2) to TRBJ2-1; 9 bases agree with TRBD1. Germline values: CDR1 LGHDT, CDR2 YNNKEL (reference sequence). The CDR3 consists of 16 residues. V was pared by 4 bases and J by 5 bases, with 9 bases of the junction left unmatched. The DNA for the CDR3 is TGTGCCAGCAGCCGAGACAGGGGGATACTTAACAATGAGCAGTTCTTC. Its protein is CASSRDRGILNNEQFF.

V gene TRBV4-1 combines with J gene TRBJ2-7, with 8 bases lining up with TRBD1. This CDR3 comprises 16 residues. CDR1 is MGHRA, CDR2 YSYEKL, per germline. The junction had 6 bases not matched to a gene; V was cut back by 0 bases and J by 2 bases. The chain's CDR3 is CASSQDGAQGAYEQYF. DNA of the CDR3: TGCGCCAGCAGCCAAGACGGGGCACAGGGGGCCTACGAGCAGTACTTC.

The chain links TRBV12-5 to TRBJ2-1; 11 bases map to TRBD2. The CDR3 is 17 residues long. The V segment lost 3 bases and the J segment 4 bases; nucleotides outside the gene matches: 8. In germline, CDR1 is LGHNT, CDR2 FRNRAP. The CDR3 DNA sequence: TGTGCTAGTGGTTTCACTAAGGGGACTAGCGGATACAATGAGCAGTTCTTC. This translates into CASGFTKGTSGYNEQFF.

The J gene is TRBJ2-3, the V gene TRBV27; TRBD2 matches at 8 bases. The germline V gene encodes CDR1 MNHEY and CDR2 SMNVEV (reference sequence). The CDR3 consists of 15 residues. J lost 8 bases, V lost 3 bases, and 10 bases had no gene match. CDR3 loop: CASSLGGGRFGTQYF. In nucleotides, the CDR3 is TGTGCCAGCAGTTTGGGCGGCGGGAGGTTCGGTACGCAGTATTTT.

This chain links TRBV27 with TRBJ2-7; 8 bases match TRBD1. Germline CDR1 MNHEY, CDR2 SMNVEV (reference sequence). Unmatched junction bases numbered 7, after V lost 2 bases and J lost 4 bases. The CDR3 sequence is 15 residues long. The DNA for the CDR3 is TGTGCCAGCAGTTTAAAATTGGACAGGGCTTACGAGCAGTACTTC. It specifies CASSLKLDRAYEQYF.

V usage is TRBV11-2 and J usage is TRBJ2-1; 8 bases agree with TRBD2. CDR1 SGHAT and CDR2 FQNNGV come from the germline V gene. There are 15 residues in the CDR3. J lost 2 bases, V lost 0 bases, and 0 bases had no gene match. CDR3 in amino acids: CASSLDGRAYNEQFF. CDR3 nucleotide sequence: TGTGCCAGCAGCTTAGACGGGAGGGCCTACAATGAGCAGTTCTTC.